A selection of T cell receptor beta chains follows, all from one sample in a study of T cells after somatic rescue of genetic block. Assay: immunoSEQ multiplex PCR; the TCRdb copy retains only in-frame clones and omits some. This table has 11,000 to 15,000 clones, roughly 72% appearing once. Material: peripheral blood mononuclear cells (PBMCs). The origin of the receptors is a boy aged 5 to 17. Both conserved end residues are part of each CDR3. The order of the fields is D gene, clone size, V gene, J gene, CDR3 length, CDR3 protein, CDR3 DNA. The D gene is left open where the match is weak. The size entry is marked missing in some rows and otherwise reads once, few, many or a size class.

.	once	TRBV5-1	TRBJ1-3	11	CASSPGNTIYF	TGCGCCAGCAGCCCTGGAAACACCATATATTTT
.	.	TRBV18	TRBJ2-3	12	CASSPQADTQYF	TGTGCCAGCTCACCACAGGCAGATACGCAGTATTTT
.	once	TRBV18	TRBJ2-7	14	CASSPGGVSYEQYF	TGTGCCAGCTCACCAGGGGGAGTTTCCTACGAGCAGTACTTC
.	.	TRBV5-4	TRBJ2-7	14	CASSFVGTLREQYF	TGTGCCAGCAGCTTCGTGGGGACCTTGAGGGAGCAGTACTTC
TRBD2	.	TRBV5-1	TRBJ2-3	19	CASSSSTSGREGSTDTQYF	TGCGCCAGCAGCTCCTCCACTAGCGGGAGGGAGGGTAGCACAGATACGCAGTATTTT
TRBD1	.	TRBV6-4	TRBJ2-7	15	CASSYWETGDYEQYF	TGTGCCAGCAGTTACTGGGAGACAGGGGACTACGAGCAGTACTTC
.	.	TRBV6-1	TRBJ2-7	15	CASSEELVLSYGQYF	TGTGCCAGCAGTGAAGAACTAGTACTATCCTACGGGCAGTACTTC
TRBD1	few	TRBV5-1	TRBJ1-1	13	CASTGQENTEAFF	TGCGCCAGCACGGGACAGGAGAACACTGAAGCTTTCTTT
.	.	TRBV28	TRBJ1-3	16	CASSSFDGHSGNTIYF	TGTGCCAGCAGTTCATTCGACGGGCACTCTGGAAACACCATATATTTT
.	.	TRBV28	TRBJ2-4	14	CASSLGGAKNIQYF	TGTGCCAGCAGTTTAGGGGGAGCCAAAAACATTCAGTACTTC
TRBD1	.	TRBV5-1	TRBJ2-7	18	CASSLTSDRALSYYEQYF	TGCGCCAGCAGCTTGACCAGCGACAGGGCATTATCCTACTACGAGCAGTACTTC
.	.	TRBV6-6	TRBJ1-3	15	CACSYLDVVGNTIYF	TGTGCCTGCAGTTACTTGGACGTAGTTGGAAACACCATATATTTT
.	.	TRBV21-1	TRBJ1-4	15	CASSKGQAANEKLFF	TGTGCCAGCAGCAAAGGACAGGCGGCTAATGAAAAACTGTTTTTT
TRBD1	.	TRBV25-1	TRBJ2-2	17	CASSEASTGIGTGELFF	TGTGCCAGCAGTGAGGCGTCGACAGGGATAGGCACCGGGGAGCTGTTTTTT
TRBD1	few	TRBV10-2	TRBJ2-7	16	CASSESMSGTGDEQYF	TGCGCCAGCAGTGAGTCGATGAGCGGGACAGGGGATGAGCAGTACTTC
.	medium-sized	TRBV28	TRBJ2-1	12	CASSLSRNEQFF	TGTGCCAGCAGTTTATCCAGAAATGAGCAGTTCTTC
.	.	TRBV2	TRBJ2-5	12	CASSTSFETQYF	TGTGCCAGCAGTACTAGCTTTGAGACCCAGTACTTC
.	.	TRBV5-1	TRBJ1-4	13	CASSLGGNEKLFF	TGCGCCAGCAGCTTGGGGGGTAATGAAAAACTGTTTTTT
TRBD1	.	TRBV7-6	TRBJ1-1	14	CASSPQGGSTEAFF	TGTGCCAGCAGCCCACAGGGGGGGAGCACTGAAGCTTTCTTT
.	medium-sized	TRBV5-1	TRBJ2-5	16	CASSLYPGPPQETQYF	TGCGCCAGCAGCTTGTACCCGGGACCGCCGCAAGAGACCCAGTACTTC
.	.	TRBV2	TRBJ2-2	14	CASSQTDSTGELFF	TGTGCCAGCAGCCAGACAGATTCCACCGGGGAGCTGTTTTTT
.	.	TRBV7-2	TRBJ2-3	12	CASSSDLMMQYF	TGTGCCAGCAGCTCGGACCTCATGATGCAGTATTTT
TRBD2	.	TRBV27	TRBJ2-1	17	CASSPGAGGSFRNEQFF	TGTGCCAGCAGCCCAGGAGCGGGAGGGAGTTTTAGAAATGAGCAGTTCTTC
.	.	TRBV10-1	TRBJ1-1	15	CASSEMQGSGTEAFF	TGCGCCAGCAGTGAGATGCAGGGCTCGGGCACTGAAGCTTTCTTT
TRBD1	.	TRBV2	TRBJ1-1	13	CASSGDRNTEAFF	TGTGCCAGCAGTGGGGACAGGAACACTGAAGCTTTCTTT
TRBD1	.	TRBV18	TRBJ2-7	14	CASSPRDRAYEQYF	TGTGCCAGCTCACCACGGGACAGGGCCTACGAGCAGTACTTC